This TCR beta chain was recorded in a study of blood T cell repertoires in COVID-19. The CDR3 consists of 15 residues. V was pared by 2 bases and J by 1 base, with 8 bases between. CDR1 and CDR2 from the germline V gene are MNHEY and SVGAGI. The repertoire was sequenced with immunoSEQ multiplex PCR; TCRdb's copy has only in-frame clones and lacks some. Of roughly 280,000 clones in the sample, around 91% were seen once. Sequences were obtained from PBMCs or T cells enriched from blood (not recorded which). This clonotype originated in a woman between 18 and 29 years old who had recovered from COVID-19. This chain joins TRBV6-5 and TRBJ2-2, with a tentative D call TRBD1 (5 bases). In nucleotides, the CDR3 is TGTGCCAGCAGTTACAGGGGATTGAACACCGGGGAGCTGTTTTTT. The encoded protein is CASSYRGLNTGELFF.